This TCR beta chain was obtained from a study of blood T cell repertoires in COVID-19. Background on the study: Whether acute or convalescent, the COVID-19 samples came from the United States, Italy and Spain. The analysed material was cDNA or gDNA that came from T cells, B-cell-depleted T cells, or PBMCs.

The V and J ends lost 5 bases and 2 bases respectively, with 12 bases between them. Germline V lookup: CDR1 SEHNR, CDR2 FQNEAQ (reference sequence). CDR3 length: 14 amino acids. Study processing details: Nucleated cell number was recorded as an estimate derived from reference gene primer amplification. The protocol was immunoSEQ multiplex PCR, while the TCRdb copy is restricted to in-frame clones and leaves out a portion. Clone size and the V and J calls come from that table; the DNA yielded D and trimming. The sample comprises tens of thousands of clones, around 90% of which are singletons, and about 1.5% rests with the top ten.

This chain links TRBV7-9 with TRBJ2-5, with TRBD1 as a possible D gene (6 bases). This TCR derives from a human donor with active COVID-19. The donor label of this sample is uncertain. The specimen was peripheral blood. The CDR3 DNA reads as TGTGCCAGCAGCCCCACAGGGCAGCAAGAGACCCAGTACTTC. This encodes CASSPTGQQETQYF.